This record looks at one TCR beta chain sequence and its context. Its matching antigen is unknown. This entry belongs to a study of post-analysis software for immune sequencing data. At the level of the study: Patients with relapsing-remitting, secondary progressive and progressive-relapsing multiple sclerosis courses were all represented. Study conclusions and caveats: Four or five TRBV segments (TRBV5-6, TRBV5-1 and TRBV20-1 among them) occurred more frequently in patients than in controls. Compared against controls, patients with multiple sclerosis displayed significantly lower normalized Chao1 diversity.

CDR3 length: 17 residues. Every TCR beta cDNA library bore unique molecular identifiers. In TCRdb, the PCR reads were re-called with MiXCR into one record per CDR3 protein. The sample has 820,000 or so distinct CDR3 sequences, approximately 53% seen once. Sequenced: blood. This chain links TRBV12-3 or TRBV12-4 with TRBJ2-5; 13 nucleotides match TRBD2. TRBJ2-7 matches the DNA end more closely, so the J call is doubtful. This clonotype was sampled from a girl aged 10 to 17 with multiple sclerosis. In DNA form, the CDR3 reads TGTGCCAGCCGCTACTCCGGGGGACTAGCGGGAAGGTACGAGCAGTACTTC. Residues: CASRYSGGLAGRYEQYF.